These 4 T cell receptor beta chains were sequenced from one sample in a study of blood T cell repertoires in COVID-19. Measured with immunoSEQ multiplex PCR; TCRdb has only the in-frame clones, and not every one. The top ten hold 2% to 2.5% of the sample, which has some 73,000 clones, around 77% seen once. Sequenced sample: peripheral blood. The source is a man between 65 and 80 years old with COVID-19, enrolled during active disease.

The rearrangement links TRBV4-1 to TRBJ2-2, with 7 bases that match TRBD2. The CDR3 length is 16 residues. Germline CDR1 reads MGHRA; CDR2 reads YSYEKL. After removal of 3 bases from V and 3 bases from J, the junction contained 7 bases not matched to a gene. CDR3 sequence reads: CASSHEGGSYTGELFF. In DNA form, the CDR3 reads TGCGCCAGCAGCCATGAGGGCGGGAGTTACACCGGGGAGCTGTTTTTT.

The V and J genes are TRBV6-5 and TRBJ1-1, with TRBD1 identical over 7 bases. The ends lost 6 bases at V and 0 bases at J; junction bases unmatched: 7. This CDR3 contains 15 residues. Germline V gene sequence: CDR1 MNHEY, CDR2 SVGAGI. The CDR3 spells CASRDRSLMNTEAFF. The CDR3 region has the DNA TGTGCCAGCAGGGACAGGTCCTTGATGAACACTGAAGCTTTCTTT.

The genes are TRBV27 and TRBJ1-1; 7 bases are shared with TRBD1. The CDR3 is 14 amino acids. Germline V gene data show CDR1 as MNHEY and CDR2 as SMNVEV (reference sequence). J lost 0 bases, V lost 7 bases, and 5 bases had no gene match. The CDR3, as DNA: TGTGCCAGCAATCCACAGGGGATGAACACTGAAGCTTTCTTT. Translation: CASNPQGMNTEAFF.

The chain recombines TRBV16 with TRBJ2-7; D is perhaps TRBD1 (5 bases). V dropped 4 bases and J dropped 2 bases, with 30 bases sitting between them. In germline, CDR1 is KGHSY, CDR2 FQNENV. This CDR3 spans 20 amino acids. The CDR3 sequence: CASSPFSYLGSLYRPYEQYF. CDR3 DNA: TGTGCCAGCAGCCCCTTCTCATACCTTGGGTCTTTATACAGGCCCTACGAGCAGTACTTC.